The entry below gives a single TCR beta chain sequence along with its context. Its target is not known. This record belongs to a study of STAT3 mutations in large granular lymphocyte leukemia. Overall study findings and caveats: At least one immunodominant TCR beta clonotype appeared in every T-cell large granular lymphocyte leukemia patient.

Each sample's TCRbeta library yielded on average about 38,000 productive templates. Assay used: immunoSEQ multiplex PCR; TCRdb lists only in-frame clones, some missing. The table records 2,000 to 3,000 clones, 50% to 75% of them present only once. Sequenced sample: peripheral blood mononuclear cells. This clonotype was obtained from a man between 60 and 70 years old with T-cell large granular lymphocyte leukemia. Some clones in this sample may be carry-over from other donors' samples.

The CDR3 loop is CASSPQGDSPLHF. The CDR3 nucleotides are TGTGCCAGCTCACCACAGGGAGATTCACCCCTCCACTTT. V usage is TRBV18 and J usage is TRBJ1-6; D not certain. V was pared by 1 base and J by 8 bases, with 6 bases between. The CDR3 covers 13 residues. Germline V gene lookup returns CDR1 KGHSH and CDR2 LQKENI.